This note documents a single TCR beta chain sequence. The antigen is undetermined. The data were taken from a study of cytomegalovirus exposure and HLA in healthy donors. The PCR used 60 Vbeta and 13 Jbeta primers. Sequencing used immunoSEQ multiplex PCR; TCRdb keeps in-frame clones, though not all of them. Its table records just over 40,000 clones. General study points: The study reported that TCR beta sequences accurately predicted HLA-A and HLA-B alleles in most subjects. Later analysis identified several of the most significant clusters that appeared linked to common viral pathogens. As a later analysis revealed, most CMV-associated TCR beta chains appeared HLA-restricted. Most sequenced TCRs were rare (though some public TCRs occurred in many donors).

The CDR3 spans 13 residues. The germline gives CDR1 KGHSH, CDR2 LQKENI. The ends were cut back, 8 bases at V and 3 bases at J, with 11 bases in the middle. Sequenced input: PBMCs. This receptor was obtained from a young man in good health and CMV-seronegative. The rearrangement joins TRBV18 to TRBJ1-5; no clear D gene. CDR3 amino acids: CASLARINQPQHF. The DNA of the CDR3 is TGTGCCAGCCTGGCGAGGATCAATCAGCCCCAGCATTTT.